The 9 T cell receptor beta chains listed next were all sequenced from one sample in a study of blood T cell repertoires in COVID-19 (dated by TCRdb to the early 2020s). Libraries were constructed by the immunoSEQ multiplex PCR assay. TCRdb limited this immuneACCESS table to in-frame rearrangements with V and J called. A share of clones is missing; checked studies link under half to unresolved V genes, and the rest is unexplained. Within this sample are about 260,000 clones, with approximately 87% of them counted one time only. Approximately 1.6% of the sample is in the top ten clones. The sample was peripheral blood. These receptors were collected from a woman between 40 and 55 years old who had recovered from COVID-19.

The chain combines TRBV5-5 with TRBJ1-2, with D perhaps TRBD1 (5 bases). The germline V gene has CDR1 SGHKS and CDR2 YYEKEE (reference sequence). Trimming took off 4 bases at V and 7 bases at J, with 17 bases between the two ends. There are 14 residues in the CDR3. CDR3 residues: CASSPQGAWSGYTF. The CDR3 region has the DNA TGTGCCAGCAGCCCTCAGGGCGCGTGGAGTGGCTACACCTTC.

The chain is built from TRBV7-9 and TRBJ1-1; D remains unclear. This CDR3 has 13 residues. CDR1 and CDR2 (germline): SEHNR, FQNEAQ (reference sequence). With 0 bases removed from V and 6 bases from J, the gap between germline ends came to 8 bases. This CDR3 is CASSLAAGAEAFF. CDR3 sequence (DNA): TGTGCCAGCAGCTTAGCGGCGGGCGCTGAAGCTTTCTTT.

This chain connects TRBV2 to TRBJ1-1; 7 bases line up with TRBD1. The CDR3 extends over 11 amino acids. Trimming cost V 6 bases and J 5 bases; bases outside gene matches: 0. The germline V gene has CDR1 SNHLY and CDR2 FYNNEI. CDR3: CASRTGTEAFF. CDR3 coding DNA: TGTGCCAGCAGGACAGGGACTGAAGCTTTCTTT.

The chain is built from TRBV7-9 and TRBJ2-3; D is possibly TRBD1 (5 bases). With 0 bases removed from V and 3 bases from J, the gap between germline ends came to 10 bases. CDR1 SEHNR and CDR2 FQNEAQ come from the germline V gene (reference sequence). The CDR3 length is 15 residues. The CDR3 DNA reads as TGTGCCAGCAGCTTAGCGCAGGCAGGGACAGATACGCAGTATTTT. This sequence encodes CASSLAQAGTDTQYF.

V gene TRBV6-5 combines with J gene TRBJ1-5; no clear D gene. This CDR3 region has 13 residues. Germline values: CDR1 MNHEY, CDR2 SVGAGI. V lost 2 bases, J lost 4 bases, and 6 bases lay in between. The CDR3, as DNA: TGTGCCAGCAGTTACGGGAGAAATCAGCCCCAGCATTTT. It encodes CASSYGRNQPQHF.

The J gene is TRBJ2-3, the V gene TRBV6-5; maybe TRBD2 (5 bases). Trimming stripped 6 bases from V and 6 bases from J, with 10 bases between. Germline assignment: CDR1 MNHEY and CDR2 SVGAGI. The length of the CDR3 is 12 residues. The CDR3 loop is CASSKPGDTQYF. CDR3 nucleotides: TGTGCCAGCAGCAAACCGGGGGATACGCAGTATTTT.

V and J are TRBV9 and TRBJ2-5; possible D gene TRBD1, 5 bases. The ends were cut back, 0 bases at V and 5 bases at J, with 8 bases in the middle. This CDR3 has 13 residues. In germline, CDR1 is SGDLS, CDR2 YYNGEE. CDR3 in DNA: TGTGCCAGCAGCGTAGAGGGGCGGGAGACCCAGTACTTC. This gives the protein CASSVEGRETQYF.

The J gene is TRBJ1-3, the V gene TRBV6-6; tentative D call: TRBD1 (5 bases). Per germline, CDR1 MNHNY and CDR2 SVGAGI (reference sequence). The CDR3 extends over 14 amino acids. V lost 6 bases to trimming and J lost 0 bases, with 9 bases between them. CDR3 coding DNA: TGTGCCAGCAGGTCAGGGTTCTCTGGAAACACCATATATTTT. Amino acid sequence: CASRSGFSGNTIYF.

J is TRBJ1-1 and V is TRBV5-1; D gene uncertain. CDR1 SGHRS and CDR2 YFSETQ come from the germline V gene. V lost 3 bases and J lost 7, with 19 bases in between. This CDR3 has 15 residues. The CDR3 coding sequence is TGCGCCAGCAGCTGGACTTGGGGTTTGGAGAGTGAAGCTTTCTTT. This translates into CASSWTWGLESEAFF.